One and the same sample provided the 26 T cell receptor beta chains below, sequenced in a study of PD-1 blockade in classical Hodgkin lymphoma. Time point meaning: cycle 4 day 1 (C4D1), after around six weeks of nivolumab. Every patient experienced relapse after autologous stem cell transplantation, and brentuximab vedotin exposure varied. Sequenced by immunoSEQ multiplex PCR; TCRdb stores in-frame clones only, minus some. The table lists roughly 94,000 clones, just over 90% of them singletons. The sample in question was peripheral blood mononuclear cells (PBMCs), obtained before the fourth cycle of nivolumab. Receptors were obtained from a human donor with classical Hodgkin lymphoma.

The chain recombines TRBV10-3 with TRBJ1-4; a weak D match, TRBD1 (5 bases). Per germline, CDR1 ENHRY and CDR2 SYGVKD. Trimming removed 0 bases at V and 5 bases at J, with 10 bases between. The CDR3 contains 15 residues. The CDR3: CAISESGGENEKLFF. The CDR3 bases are TGTGCCATCAGTGAGTCAGGAGGGGAGAATGAAAAACTGTTTTTT.

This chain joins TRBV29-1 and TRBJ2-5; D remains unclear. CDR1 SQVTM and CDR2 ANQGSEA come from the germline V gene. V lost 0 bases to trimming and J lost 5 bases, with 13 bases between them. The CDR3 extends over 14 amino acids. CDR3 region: CSVEDRKNGETQYF. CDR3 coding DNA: TGCAGCGTTGAAGATCGAAAGAATGGGGAGACCCAGTACTTC.

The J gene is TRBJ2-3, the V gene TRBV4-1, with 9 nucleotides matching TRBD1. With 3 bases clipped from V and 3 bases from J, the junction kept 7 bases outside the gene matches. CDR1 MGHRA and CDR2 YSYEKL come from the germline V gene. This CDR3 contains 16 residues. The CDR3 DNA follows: TGCGCCAGCAGCCAGGATGACAGGGGGGGTACAGATACGCAGTATTTT. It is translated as CASSQDDRGGTDTQYF.

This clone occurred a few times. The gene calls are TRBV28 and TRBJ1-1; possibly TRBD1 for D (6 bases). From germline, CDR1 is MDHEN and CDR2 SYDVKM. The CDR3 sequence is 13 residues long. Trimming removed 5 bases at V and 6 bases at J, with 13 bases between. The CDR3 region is CASSIQQGSEAFF. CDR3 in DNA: TGTGCCAGCAGTATCCAACAGGGATCTGAAGCTTTCTTT.

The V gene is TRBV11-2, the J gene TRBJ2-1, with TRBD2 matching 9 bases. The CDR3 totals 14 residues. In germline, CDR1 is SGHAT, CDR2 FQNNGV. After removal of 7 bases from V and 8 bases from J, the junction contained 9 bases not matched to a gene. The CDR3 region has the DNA TGTGCCAGCATCAAAATAGCGGGAGTATATGAGCAGTTCTTC. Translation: CASIKIAGVYEQFF.

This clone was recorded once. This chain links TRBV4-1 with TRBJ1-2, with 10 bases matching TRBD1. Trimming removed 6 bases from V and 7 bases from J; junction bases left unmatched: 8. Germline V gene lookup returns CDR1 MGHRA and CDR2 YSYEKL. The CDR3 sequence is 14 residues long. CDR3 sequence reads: CASRRTGGNGGYTF. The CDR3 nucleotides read TGCGCCAGCAGACGGACAGGGGGTAACGGTGGCTACACCTTC.

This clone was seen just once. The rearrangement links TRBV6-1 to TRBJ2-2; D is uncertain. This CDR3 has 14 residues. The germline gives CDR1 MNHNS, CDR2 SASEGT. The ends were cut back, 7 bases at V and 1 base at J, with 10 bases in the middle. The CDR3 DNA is TGTGCCAGCACCGCGGATTTGAACACCGGGGAGCTGTTTTTT. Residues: CASTADLNTGELFF.

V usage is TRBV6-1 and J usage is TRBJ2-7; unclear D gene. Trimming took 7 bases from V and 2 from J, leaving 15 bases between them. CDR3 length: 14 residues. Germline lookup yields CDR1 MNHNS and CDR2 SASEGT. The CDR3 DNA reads TGTGCCAGCAAAACGGCCAGTCCTGCCTACGAGCAGTACTTC. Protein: CASKTASPAYEQYF.

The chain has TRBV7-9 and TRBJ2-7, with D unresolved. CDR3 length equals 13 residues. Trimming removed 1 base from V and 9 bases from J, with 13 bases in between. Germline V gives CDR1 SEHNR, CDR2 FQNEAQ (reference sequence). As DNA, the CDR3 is TGTGCCAGCAGCTTAGATTACCTATCTGGGCAGTACTTC. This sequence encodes CASSLDYLSGQYF.

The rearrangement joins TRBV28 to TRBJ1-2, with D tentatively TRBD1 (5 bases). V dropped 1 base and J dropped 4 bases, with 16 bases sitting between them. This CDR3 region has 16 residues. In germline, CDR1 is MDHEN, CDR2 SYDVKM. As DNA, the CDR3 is TGTGCCAGCAGTTTATCCCCTGGGGGGTTGAGCTATGGCTACACCTTC. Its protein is CASSLSPGGLSYGYTF.

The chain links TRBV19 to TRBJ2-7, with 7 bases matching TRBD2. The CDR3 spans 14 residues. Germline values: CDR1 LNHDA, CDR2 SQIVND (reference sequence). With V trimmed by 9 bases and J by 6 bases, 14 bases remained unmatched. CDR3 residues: CASAGVAGASEQYF. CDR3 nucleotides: TGTGCCAGCGCGGGGGTAGCGGGCGCCTCCGAGCAGTACTTC.

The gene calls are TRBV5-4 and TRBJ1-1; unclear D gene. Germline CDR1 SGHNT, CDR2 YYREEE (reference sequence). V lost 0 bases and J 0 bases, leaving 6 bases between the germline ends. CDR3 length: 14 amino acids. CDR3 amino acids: CASSLARLNTEAFF. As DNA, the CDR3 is TGTGCCAGCAGCTTGGCCCGGTTGAACACTGAAGCTTTCTTT.

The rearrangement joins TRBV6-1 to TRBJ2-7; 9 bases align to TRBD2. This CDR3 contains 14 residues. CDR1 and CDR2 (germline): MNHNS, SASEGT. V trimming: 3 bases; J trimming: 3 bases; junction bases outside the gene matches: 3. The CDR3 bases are TGTGCCAGCAGTGAGACTAGCGGCGACTACGAGCAGTACTTC. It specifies CASSETSGDYEQYF.

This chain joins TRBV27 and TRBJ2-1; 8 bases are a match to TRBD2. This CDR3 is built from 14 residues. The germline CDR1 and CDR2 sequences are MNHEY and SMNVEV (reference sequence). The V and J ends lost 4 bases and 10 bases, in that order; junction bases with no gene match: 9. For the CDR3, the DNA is TGTGCCAGCAGTTCCATAGGACTAGCTAGGGAGCAGTTCTTC. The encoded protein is CASSSIGLAREQFF.

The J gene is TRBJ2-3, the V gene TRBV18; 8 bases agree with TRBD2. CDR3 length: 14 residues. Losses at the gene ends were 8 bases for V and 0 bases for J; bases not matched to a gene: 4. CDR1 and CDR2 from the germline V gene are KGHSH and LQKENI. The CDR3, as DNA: TGTGCCAGCCGCCCTAGCGGGAGCACAGATACGCAGTATTTT. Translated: CASRPSGSTDTQYF.

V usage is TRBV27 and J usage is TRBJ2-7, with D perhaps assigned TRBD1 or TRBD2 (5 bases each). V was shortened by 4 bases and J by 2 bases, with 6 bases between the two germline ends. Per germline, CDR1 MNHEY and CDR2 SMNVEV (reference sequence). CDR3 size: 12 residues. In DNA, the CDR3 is TGTGCCAGCAGTTGGGACCCCTACGAGCAGTACTTC. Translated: CASSWDPYEQYF.

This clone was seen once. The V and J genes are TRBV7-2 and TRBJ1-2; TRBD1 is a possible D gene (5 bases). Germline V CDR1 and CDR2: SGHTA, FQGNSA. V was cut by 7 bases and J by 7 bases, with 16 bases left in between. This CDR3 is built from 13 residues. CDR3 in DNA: TGTGCCAGCAAGAGGGGCGCGGAAGGTGGCTACACCTTC. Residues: CASKRGAEGGYTF.

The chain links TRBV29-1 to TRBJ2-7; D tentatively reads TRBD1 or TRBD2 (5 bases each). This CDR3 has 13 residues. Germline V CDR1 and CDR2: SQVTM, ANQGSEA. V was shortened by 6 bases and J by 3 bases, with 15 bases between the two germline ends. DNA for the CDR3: TGCAGCGTGATACCGGGACGGGACTACGAGCAGTACTTC. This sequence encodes CSVIPGRDYEQYF.

For the CDR3, the DNA is TGTGCCAGCAGCGTAGAGCAGGGCGCTGAAGCTTTCTTT. Amino acid sequence: CASSVEQGAEAFF. The gene calls are TRBV9 and TRBJ1-1; D may be TRBD1 (5 bases). Germline CDR1 and CDR2: SGDLS and YYNGEE. This CDR3 contains 13 residues. Trimming cost V 0 bases and J 6 bases, with 9 bases left between them.

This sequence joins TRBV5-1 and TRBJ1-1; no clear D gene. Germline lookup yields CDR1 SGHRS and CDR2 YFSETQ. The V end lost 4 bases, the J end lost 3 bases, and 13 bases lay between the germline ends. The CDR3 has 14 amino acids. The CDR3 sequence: CASSDRVGDTEAFF. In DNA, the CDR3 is TGCGCCAGCAGCGACCGAGTCGGGGACACTGAAGCTTTCTTT.

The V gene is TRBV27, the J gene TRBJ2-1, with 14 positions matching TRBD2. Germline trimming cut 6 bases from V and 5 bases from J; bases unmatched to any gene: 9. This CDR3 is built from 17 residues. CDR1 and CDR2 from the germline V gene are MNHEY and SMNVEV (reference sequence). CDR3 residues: CASRQLGLAGGNNEQFF. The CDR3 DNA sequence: TGTGCCAGCAGGCAACTCGGACTAGCGGGAGGTAACAATGAGCAGTTCTTC.

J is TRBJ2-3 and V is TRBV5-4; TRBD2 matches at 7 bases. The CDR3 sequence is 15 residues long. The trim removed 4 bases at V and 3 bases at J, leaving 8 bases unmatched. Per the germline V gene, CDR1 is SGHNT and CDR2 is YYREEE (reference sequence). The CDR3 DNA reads TGTGCCAGCAGCAGTACCGGGACTATGACAGATACGCAGTATTTT. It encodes CASSSTGTMTDTQYF.

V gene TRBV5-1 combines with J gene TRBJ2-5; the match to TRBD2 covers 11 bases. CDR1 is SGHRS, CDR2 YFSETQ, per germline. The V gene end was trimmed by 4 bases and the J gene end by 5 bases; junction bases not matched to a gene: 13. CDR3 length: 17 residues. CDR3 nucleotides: TGCGCCAGCAGCCCGAGGAGAACTAGCGGGAGTTCCGAGACCCAGTACTTC. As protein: CASSPRRTSGSSETQYF.

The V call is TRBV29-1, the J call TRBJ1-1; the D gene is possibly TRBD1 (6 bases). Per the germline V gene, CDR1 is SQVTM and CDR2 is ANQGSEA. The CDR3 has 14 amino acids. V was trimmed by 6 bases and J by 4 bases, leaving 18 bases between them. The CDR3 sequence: CSVRRQQGSTEAFF. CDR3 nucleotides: TGCAGCGTGCGCCGCCAACAGGGTAGCACTGAAGCTTTCTTT.

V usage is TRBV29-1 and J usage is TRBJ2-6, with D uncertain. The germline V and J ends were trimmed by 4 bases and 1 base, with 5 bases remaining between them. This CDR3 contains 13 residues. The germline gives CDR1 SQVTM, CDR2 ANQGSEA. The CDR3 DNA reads TGCAGCGTTGGGGTTTCTGGGGCCAACGTCCTGACTTTC. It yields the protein CSVGVSGANVLTF.

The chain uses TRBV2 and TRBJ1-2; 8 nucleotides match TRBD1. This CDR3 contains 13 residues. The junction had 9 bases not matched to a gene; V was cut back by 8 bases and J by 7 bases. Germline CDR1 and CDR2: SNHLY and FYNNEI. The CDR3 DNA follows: TGTGCCAGCGTAGGACAGGGAATGGGTGGCTACACCTTC. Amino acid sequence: CASVGQGMGGYTF.